Shown below are 23 T cell receptor beta chains from a single sample sequenced in a study of low-dose radiotherapy and immunotherapy resistance in tumors. Stated time point: before trial treatment. TRAV and TRBV primers primed cDNA for both TCRalpha and TCRbeta. Both a constant-region primer and a V-primer adapter served to amplify TCRs across roughly 22 PCR cycles. TCRdb passed the reads through MiXCR, listing each CDR3 protein once. Here the sample spans 70,000 to 95,000 distinct CDR3 sequences, roughly a sixth being singletons. The specimen was PBMCs, collected before treatment. The receptors were gathered from a male donor with prostate cancer.

This clonotype was counted at least ten times. This chain links TRBV3-1 with TRBJ2-7; TRBD1 matches 9 bases. The V segment lost 2 bases and the J segment 5 bases; nucleotides outside the gene matches: 4. The V gene's germline CDR1 is LGHDT and CDR2 YNNKEL (reference sequence). The CDR3 is 14 residues long. The CDR3 DNA sequence: TGTGCCAGCAGCCAATGGGACAGGGTCCACGAGCAGTACTTC. It specifies CASSQWDRVHEQYF.

This clonotype was counted ten times or more. This chain joins TRBV19 and TRBJ1-4; TRBD1 matches 9 bases. The CDR3 sequence is 14 residues long. CDR1 and CDR2 from the germline V gene are LNHDA and SQIVND (reference sequence). Unmatched junction bases numbered 6, after V lost 5 bases and J lost 8 bases. CDR3 sequence (DNA): TGTGCCAGTAGTCCGCGGACAGGGGTGGAAAAACTGTTTTTT. It encodes CASSPRTGVEKLFF.

This clonotype was recorded many times. The genes are TRBV14 and TRBJ2-2; D is perhaps TRBD1 (6 bases). V gave up 7 bases and J gave up 7 bases, with 16 bases separating them. The CDR3 sequence is 14 residues long. The germline gives CDR1 SGHDN, CDR2 FVKESK. CDR3 loop: CASILHTGNGELFF. CDR3 DNA sequence: TGTGCCAGCATCCTACATACAGGGAACGGGGAGCTGTTTTTT.

Ten or more counts support this clonotype. The chain has TRBV2 and TRBJ2-7; D call uncertain. The CDR3 is 11 residues long. With 5 bases removed from V and 2 bases from J, the gap between germline ends came to 4 bases. Germline assignment: CDR1 SNHLY and CDR2 FYNNEI. The CDR3 DNA is TGTGCCAGCAGTTTGACCTACGAGCAGTACTTC. Residues: CASSLTYEQYF.

This clonotype appeared a single time. V gene TRBV10-3 combines with J gene TRBJ2-4, with 12 positions matching TRBD1. The ends lost 0 bases at V and 1 base at J; junction bases unmatched: 7. This CDR3 region has 19 residues. Germline CDR1 ENHRY, CDR2 SYGVKD. For the CDR3, the DNA is TGTGCCATCAGTGAGTCGTTCGGGACAGGGGGCGCGGCCAAAAACATTCAGTACTTC. Translated, it gives CAISESFGTGGAAKNIQYF.

This clonotype was seen many times. The gene calls are TRBV15 and TRBJ2-5; 8 bases match TRBD1. The CDR3 has 13 amino acids. CDR1 and CDR2 from the germline V gene are LNHNV and YYDKDF (reference sequence). The CDR3 DNA reads TGTGGCGTCCAGGGGGCGAATGAAGAGACCCAGTACTTC. Its protein product is CGVQGANEETQYF.

Ten or more counts support this clonotype. The V call is TRBV29-1, the J call TRBJ2-3; D possibly matches TRBD1 or TRBD2 (6 bases each). Trimming cost V 6 bases and J 3 bases, with 16 bases left between them. Per germline, CDR1 SQVTM and CDR2 ANQGSEA. The CDR3 has 14 amino acids. For the CDR3, the DNA is TGCAGCGTCCGGGGGAACAGGGTAACAGATACGCAGTATTTT. As protein: CSVRGNRVTDTQYF.

This clonotype showed up many times. The chain has TRBV5-1 and TRBJ2-7; D ambiguous. Germline V CDR1 and CDR2: SGHRS, YFSETQ. This CDR3 has 15 residues. V was cut by 0 bases and J by 2 bases, with 12 bases left in between. The CDR3 sequence is CASSLGAGTPYEQYF. The CDR3 coding sequence is TGCGCCAGCAGCTTGGGGGCCGGTACACCCTACGAGCAGTACTTC.

This clonotype was found many times. This chain links TRBV6-1 with TRBJ1-2; a weak D match, TRBD1 (5 bases). Germline V lookup: CDR1 MNHNS, CDR2 SASEGT. The CDR3 totals 16 residues. Trimming left V 1 base short and J 0 bases short, with 12 bases between. The CDR3 reads CASSEGDGGANYGYTF. The CDR3 nucleotides are TGTGCCAGCAGTGAAGGGGACGGAGGAGCTAACTATGGCTACACCTTC.

As regards this clonotype: One end of the junction is discordant with germline, which a read error may explain. V usage is TRBV5-3 and J usage is TRBJ2-7; TRBD2 might be the D (6 bases). TRBV5-3 is flagged as an ORF with uncertain function. The CDR3 has 13 residues. The CDR3 DNA follows: TGTGCCAGCAGCTTGCGGGGACGGTACGAGCAGTACTTC. It encodes CASSLRGRYEQYF.

There are many counts of this clonotype. The chain combines TRBV7-9 with TRBJ1-2, with 7 bases that match TRBD1. Germline CDR1 is SEHNR and CDR2 is FQNEAQ (reference sequence). The CDR3 is 12 amino acids. Germline trimming cut 10 bases from V and 5 bases from J; bases unmatched to any gene: 7. CDR3 residues: CAIRDSSYGYTF. The CDR3 coding sequence is TGTGCCATACGGGACAGCTCATATGGCTACACCTTC.

This clonotype was counted at least ten times. The chain links TRBV29-1 to TRBJ1-2, with TRBD1 matching 9 bases. Germline CDR1 reads SQVTM; CDR2 reads ANQGSEA. This CDR3 has 13 residues. The trim removed 7 bases at V and 2 bases at J, leaving 5 bases unmatched. The CDR3 is CSGGDRENYGYTF. The CDR3 DNA follows: TGCAGCGGTGGGGACAGGGAAAACTATGGCTACACCTTC.

This clonotype was observed at least ten times. This sequence joins TRBV13 and TRBJ1-6, with D possibly matching TRBD1 (5 bases). CDR1 and CDR2 from the germline V gene are PRHDT and FYEKMQ (reference sequence). This CDR3 has 15 amino acids. The germline V and J ends were trimmed by 5 bases and 9 bases, with 17 bases remaining between them. CDR3 in amino acids: CASSLTGTGGSPLHF. The DNA of the CDR3 is TGTGCCAGCAGCCTCACGGGCACGGGGGGTTCACCCCTCCACTTT.

About this clonotype: Relative to the germline gene, one junction end is altered; a read error may explain this. The V gene is TRBV5-3, the J gene TRBJ2-5, with a tentative D call TRBD2 (6 bases). TRBV5-3 belongs to the ORF category, with a function that is uncertain. The CDR3 contains 14 residues. CDR3 loop: CASSLASGGETQYF. CDR3 nucleotides: TGTGCCAGCAGCTTGGCCTCCGGAGGGGAGACCCAGTACTTC.

Notes on this clonotype: A much larger clone differs by one base, so this may be a read error. The chain combines TRBV7-9 with TRBJ1-1, with 7 positions matching TRBD1. The germline CDR1 and CDR2 sequences are SEHNR and FQNEAQ (reference sequence). The CDR3 spans 14 residues. The CDR3: CASSPTGLNTDAFF. For the CDR3, the DNA is TGTGCCAGCAGTCCGACAGGGCTGAACACTGATGCTTTCTTT.

This clonotype was observed many times. This chain uses TRBV19 with TRBJ2-3; 11 bases agree with TRBD2. From germline, CDR1 is LNHDA and CDR2 SQIVND (reference sequence). The V segment lost 5 bases and the J segment 6 bases; nucleotides outside the gene matches: 10. This CDR3 has 16 amino acids. CDR3 protein: CASSPPLAGGPDTQYF. The CDR3 bases are TGTGCCAGTAGTCCCCCCTTAGCGGGGGGGCCGGATACGCAGTATTTT.

This clonotype was observed many times. The chain recombines TRBV29-1 with TRBJ1-2; D ambiguous. The CDR3 has 10 residues. Trimming removed 4 bases at V and 5 bases at J, with 5 bases between. From germline, CDR1 is SQVTM and CDR2 ANQGSEA. CDR3 in DNA: TGCAGCGTTGGAAGTTATGGCTACACCTTC. Protein: CSVGSYGYTF.

The chain couples TRBV28 to TRBJ1-6, with D possibly being TRBD1 (6 bases). The CDR3 runs to 16 residues. V was cut by 5 bases and J by 14 bases, with 25 bases left in between. Germline CDR1 is MDHEN and CDR2 is SYDVKM. CDR3 in amino acids: CASSQPTGKGGLTLHF. As DNA, the CDR3 is TGTGCCAGCAGTCAACCCACAGGGAAGGGGGGGTTAACCCTCCACTTT.

This clonotype was seen at least ten times. The chain joins TRBV20-1 to TRBJ2-2; TRBD1 is a possible D gene (5 bases). CDR3 length: 13 amino acids. With 3 bases removed from V and 2 bases from J, the gap between germline ends came to 7 bases. Germline V gene lookup returns CDR1 DFQATT and CDR2 SNEGSKA (reference sequence). This CDR3 reads CSASDSNTGELFF. CDR3 DNA: TGCAGTGCTAGTGACAGTAACACCGGGGAGCTGTTTTTT.

V is TRBV7-2 and J is TRBJ2-2; maybe TRBD1 (6 bases). This CDR3 comprises 15 residues. Trimming took off 5 bases at V and 6 bases at J, with 16 bases between the two ends. CDR1 is SGHTA and CDR2 is FQGNSA in the germline V gene. The CDR3: CASSLRGQRAGELFF. The CDR3 DNA follows: TGTGCCAGCAGCCTCCGGGGACAAAGGGCCGGGGAGCTGTTTTTT. Complete variable domain (other parts from reference TRBV7-2 and TRBJ2-2): GAGVSQSPSNKVTEKGKDVELRCDPISGHTALYWYRQSLGQGLEFLIYFQGNSAPDKSGLPSDRFSAERTGGSVSTLTIQRTQQEDSAVYLCASSLRGQRAGELFFGEGSRLTVL.

This clonotype was counted a single time. V usage is TRBV5-1 and J usage is TRBJ1-1, with TRBD1 as a possible D gene (5 bases). Deletions cut 5 bases from V and 3 bases from J, with 17 bases between. The length of the CDR3 is 15 residues. Germline values: CDR1 SGHRS, CDR2 YFSETQ. DNA for the CDR3: TGCGCCAGCAGGGGGCTTGGGGGGTCGTACACTGAAGCTTTCTTT. Its protein is CASRGLGGSYTEAFF.

This clonotype was recorded many times. The J gene is TRBJ2-5, the V gene TRBV7-8; 8 bases are a match to TRBD2. V lost 5 bases to trimming and J lost 4 bases; unmatched junction nucleotides: 12. The CDR3 contains 16 residues. The germline V gene encodes CDR1 SGHVS and CDR2 FQNEAQ. CDR3: CASSKESGLGLETQYF. CDR3 DNA: TGTGCCAGCAGCAAAGAATCGGGACTAGGGCTAGAGACCCAGTACTTC.

This clonotype was detected ten times or more. The genes are TRBV30 and TRBJ2-5; D may be TRBD2 (5 bases). The germline V gene has CDR1 GTSNPN and CDR2 SVGIG (reference sequence). The CDR3 is made up of 17 amino acids. Trimming cost V 0 bases and J 3 bases, with 20 bases left between them. This chain's CDR3 is CAWSVLGGSPRKETQYF. CDR3 in DNA: TGTGCCTGGAGTGTACTAGGAGGATCGCCCCGTAAAGAGACCCAGTACTTC.